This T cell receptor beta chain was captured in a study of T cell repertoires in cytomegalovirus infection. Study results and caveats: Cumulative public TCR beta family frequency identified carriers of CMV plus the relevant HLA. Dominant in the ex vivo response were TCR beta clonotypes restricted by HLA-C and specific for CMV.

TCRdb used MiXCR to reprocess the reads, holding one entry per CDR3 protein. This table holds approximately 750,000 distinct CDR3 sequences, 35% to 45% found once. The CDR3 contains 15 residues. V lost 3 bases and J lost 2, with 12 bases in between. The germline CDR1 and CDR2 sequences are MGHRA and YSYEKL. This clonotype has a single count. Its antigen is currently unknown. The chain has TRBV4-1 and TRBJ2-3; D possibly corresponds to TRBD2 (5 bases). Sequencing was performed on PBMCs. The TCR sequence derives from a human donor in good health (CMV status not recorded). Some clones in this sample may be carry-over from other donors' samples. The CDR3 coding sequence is TGCGCCAGCAGCCACGCTAGCCACCCCACAGATACGCAGTATTTT. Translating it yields CASSHASHPTDTQYF.